This T cell receptor beta chain stems from a study of regulatory T cells in long-lasting Graves disease. Study-wide results and caveats: Persistent Graves' patients showed less TCR diversity than newly diagnosed ones.

Time point meaning: persistent/refractory GD, antithyroid drugs over 5 years with positive TRAb. Extracted PBMC RNA gave rise to the TCR library. Germline CDR1 is MGHRA and CDR2 is YSYEKL. The CDR3 spans 10 residues. Trimming cost V 9 bases and J 6 bases, with 7 bases left between them. CDR3-region Arm-PCR and iRepertoire HTBI primers produced the TCR beta libraries. Per the original methods: Identification across samples found 60 to 75 TRBV and some 13 TRBJ segments. Each CDR3 protein gets one entry after TCRdb re-called the multiplex PCR reads with MiXCR. The V and J calls reflect TCRdb's pipeline rather than the authors' work. Of 350,000 to 450,000 distinct CDR3 sequences listed, about 21% are singletons. As to this clonotype: The antigen is undetermined.

The chain recombines TRBV4-1 with TRBJ2-3; D uncertain. The specimen comprised peripheral blood mononuclear cells (PBMCs), sampled when the disease was refractory, from a patient treated with antithyroid drugs. The sequence was obtained from a female donor with Graves disease. CDR3 loop: CASGMDTQYF. The CDR3 bases are TGCGCCAGTGGCATGGATACGCAGTATTTT.